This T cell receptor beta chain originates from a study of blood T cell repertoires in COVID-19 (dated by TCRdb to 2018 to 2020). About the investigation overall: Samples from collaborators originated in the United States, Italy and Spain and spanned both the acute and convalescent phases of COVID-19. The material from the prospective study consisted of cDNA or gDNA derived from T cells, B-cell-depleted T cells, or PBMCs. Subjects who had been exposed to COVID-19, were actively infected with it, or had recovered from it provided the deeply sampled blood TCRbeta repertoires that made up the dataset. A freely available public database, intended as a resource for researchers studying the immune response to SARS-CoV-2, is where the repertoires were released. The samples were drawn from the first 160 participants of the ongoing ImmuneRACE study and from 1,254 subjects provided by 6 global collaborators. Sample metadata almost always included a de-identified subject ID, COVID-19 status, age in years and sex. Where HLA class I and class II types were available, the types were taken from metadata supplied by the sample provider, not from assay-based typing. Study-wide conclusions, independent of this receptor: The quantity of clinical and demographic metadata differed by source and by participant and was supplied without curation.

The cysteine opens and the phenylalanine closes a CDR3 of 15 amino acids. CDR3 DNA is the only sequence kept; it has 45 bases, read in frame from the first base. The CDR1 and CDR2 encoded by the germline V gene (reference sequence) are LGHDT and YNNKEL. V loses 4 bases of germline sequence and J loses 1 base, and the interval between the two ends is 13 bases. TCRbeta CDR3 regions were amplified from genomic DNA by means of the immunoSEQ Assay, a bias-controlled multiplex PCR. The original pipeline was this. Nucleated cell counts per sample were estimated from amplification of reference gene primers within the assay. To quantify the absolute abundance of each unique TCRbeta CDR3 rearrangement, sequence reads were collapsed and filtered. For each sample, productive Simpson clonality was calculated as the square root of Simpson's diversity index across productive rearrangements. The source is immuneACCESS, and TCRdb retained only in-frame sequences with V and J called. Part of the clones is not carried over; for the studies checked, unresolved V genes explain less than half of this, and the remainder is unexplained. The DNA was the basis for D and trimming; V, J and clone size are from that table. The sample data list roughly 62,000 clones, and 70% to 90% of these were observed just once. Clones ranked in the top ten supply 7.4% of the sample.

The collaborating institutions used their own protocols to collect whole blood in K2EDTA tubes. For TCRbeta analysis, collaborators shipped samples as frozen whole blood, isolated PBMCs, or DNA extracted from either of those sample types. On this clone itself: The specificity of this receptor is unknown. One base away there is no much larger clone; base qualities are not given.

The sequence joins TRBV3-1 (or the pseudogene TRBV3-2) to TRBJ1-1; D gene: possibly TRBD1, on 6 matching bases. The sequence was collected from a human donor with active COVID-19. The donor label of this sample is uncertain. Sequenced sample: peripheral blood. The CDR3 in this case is CASSLNRVENTEAFF. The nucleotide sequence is TGTGCCAGCAGCCTTAACAGGGTTGAGAACACTGAAGCTTTCTTT.